Presented here are 29 T cell receptor beta chains from one specimen sequenced in a study of blood T cell repertoires in COVID-19. Sequenced by immunoSEQ multiplex PCR; TCRdb stores in-frame clones only, minus some. The sample consists of 150,000 to 200,000 clones, more than 70% of them appearing once. The sequenced sample was peripheral blood. These receptor sequences come from a person between 65 and 79 years old with COVID-19, enrolled during active disease.

The V gene is TRBV12-3 or TRBV12-4, the J gene TRBJ1-2, with 7 bases aligning to TRBD1. V was clipped by 5 bases and J by 7 bases; unmatched bases: 4. CDR3 length: 12 amino acids. The CDR3, as DNA: TGTGCCAGCAGTGAGCACAGGGGTGGCTACACCTTC. As protein: CASSEHRGGYTF.

This clone came up a few times. V usage is TRBV6-2 or TRBV6-3 and J usage is TRBJ2-3, with D uncertain. Germline lookup yields CDR1 MNHEY and CDR2 SVGEGT. Trimming stripped 1 base from V and 3 bases from J, with 8 bases between. The CDR3 has 14 amino acids. The CDR3 here is CASSYYSLTDTQYF. DNA of the CDR3: TGTGCCAGCAGTTACTACAGTCTGACAGATACGCAGTATTTT.

V usage is TRBV28 and J usage is TRBJ1-5, with a tentative D call TRBD1 (5 bases). In germline, CDR1 is MDHEN, CDR2 SYDVKM. This CDR3 spans 19 amino acids. V lost 2 bases to trimming and J lost 4 bases, with 24 bases between them. The CDR3 sequence: CASSLGARQRAGFNQPQHF. The CDR3 nucleotides are TGTGCCAGCAGTTTAGGGGCGAGGCAAAGGGCCGGCTTTAATCAGCCCCAGCATTTT.

This clone was detected a few times. V is TRBV2 and J is TRBJ1-5; 7 bases match TRBD1. The CDR3 is 13 residues long. Trimming took 6 bases from V and 2 from J; bases not matched to a gene: 1. Germline CDR1 SNHLY, CDR2 FYNNEI. The CDR3 region is CASSQGGNQPQHF. CDR3 DNA: TGTGCCAGCAGCCAGGGGGGCAATCAGCCCCAGCATTTT.

This clone appeared a few times. The chain couples TRBV15 to TRBJ2-7, with D perhaps matching TRBD2 (5 bases). The CDR3 covers 17 residues. Trimming pared 1 base from V and 2 bases from J, leaving 18 bases between. Germline V gene data show CDR1 as LNHNV and CDR2 as YYDKDF (reference sequence). In nucleotides, the CDR3 is TGTGCCACCAGCAGAGCTTTTGTTCCGGGGTTTCCCTACGAGCAGTACTTC. Translated: CATSRAFVPGFPYEQYF.

This clone occurred a few times. The V and J genes are TRBV9 and TRBJ2-2, with 12 bases matching TRBD1. The ends lost 5 bases at V and 7 bases at J; junction bases unmatched: 9. There are 16 residues in the CDR3. From germline, CDR1 is SGDLS and CDR2 YYNGEE. The chain's CDR3 is CASRGTGGAGNGELFF. The CDR3 DNA sequence: TGTGCCAGCAGGGGGACAGGGGGCGCGGGTAACGGGGAGCTGTTTTTT.

This clone was seen only a few times. The chain links TRBV6-6 to TRBJ1-5; D remains ambiguous. V was clipped by 6 bases and J by 10 bases, with 13 bases between them. Per germline, CDR1 MNHNY and CDR2 SVGAGI (reference sequence). The CDR3 length is 12 residues. CDR3 nucleotide sequence: TGTGCCAGCAGAGCGGACGGAACACCCCAGCATTTT. It specifies CASRADGTPQHF.

The chain has TRBV28 and TRBJ1-4; 11 bases line up with TRBD1. V was clipped by 3 bases and J by 6 bases; unmatched bases: 3. Germline CDR1 MDHEN, CDR2 SYDVKM. This CDR3 has 15 residues. CDR3 amino acids: CASSFMGQGDEKLFF. The CDR3 coding sequence is TGTGCCAGCAGTTTTATGGGACAGGGGGATGAAAAACTGTTTTTT.

This rearrangement joins TRBV7-8 to TRBJ2-5, with 11 bases fitting TRBD2. Trimming removed 4 bases from V and 4 bases from J; junction bases left unmatched: 5. The V gene's germline CDR1 is SGHVS and CDR2 FQNEAQ. CDR3 length equals 15 residues. The CDR3 DNA reads TGTGCCAGCAGCTCCTTAGCGGGGGGGGGAGAGACCCAGTACTTC. Translated: CASSSLAGGGETQYF.

This sequence joins TRBV19 and TRBJ2-7; the D gene is possibly TRBD2 (5 bases). V shed 8 bases and J shed 2 bases, with 13 bases lying between them. This CDR3 spans 13 amino acids. CDR1 and CDR2 (germline): LNHDA, SQIVND (reference sequence). The CDR3 spells CASARARAYEQYF. CDR3 DNA: TGTGCCAGTGCGAGGGCCAGAGCCTACGAGCAGTACTTC. Using reference TRBV19 and TRBJ2-7 for the parts outside the CDR3, the full variable domain is DGGITQSPKYLFRKEGQNVTLSCEQNLNHDAMYWYRQDPGQGLRLIYYSQIVNDFQKGDIAEGYSVSREKKESFPLTVTSAQKNPTAFYLCASARARAYEQYFGPGTRLTVT.

The chain recombines TRBV28 with TRBJ1-1, with D perhaps TRBD1 (6 bases). Germline V gene lookup returns CDR1 MDHEN and CDR2 SYDVKM. The CDR3 consists of 14 residues. V lost 3 bases and J 8 bases, leaving 16 bases between the germline ends. The CDR3 protein is CASSFIAGAGEAFF. The CDR3 bases are TGTGCCAGCAGTTTCATTGCGGGGGCAGGAGAAGCTTTCTTT.

The chain has TRBV19 and TRBJ1-3; no clear D. Germline-derived CDR1 and CDR2 are LNHDA and SQIVND (reference sequence). The CDR3 spans 16 residues. V shed 3 bases and J shed 1 base, with 13 bases lying between them. CDR3 residues: CASSIQATASGNTIYF. Written as DNA, the CDR3 is TGTGCCAGTAGTATTCAGGCCACCGCTTCTGGAAACACCATATATTTT.

In this sample, this clone turned up a few times. This chain connects TRBV24-1 to TRBJ2-2, with 11 nucleotides matching TRBD2. Germline lookup yields CDR1 KGHDR and CDR2 SFDVKD. V trimming: 9 bases; J trimming: 2 bases; junction bases outside the gene matches: 4. The CDR3 has 15 residues. DNA for the CDR3: TGTGCCACCGCGGGGACTAGCGGAAACACCGGGGAGCTGTTTTTT. Its translation: CATAGTSGNTGELFF.

V is TRBV28 and J is TRBJ2-5, with a possible D match to TRBD1 (5 bases). CDR1 MDHEN and CDR2 SYDVKM come from the germline V gene. The CDR3 sequence is 14 residues long. V was trimmed by 6 bases and J by 7 bases, leaving 18 bases between them. The chain's CDR3 is CASSPVLGPRTQYF. CDR3 DNA: TGTGCCAGCAGCCCTGTCTTGGGGCCAAGGACCCAGTACTTC.

The chain recombines TRBV4-3 with TRBJ2-3, with D perhaps matching TRBD2 (5 bases). The CDR3 covers 17 residues. With 0 bases removed from V and 3 bases from J, the gap between germline ends came to 16 bases. Germline V gives CDR1 LGHNA, CDR2 YSLEER. CDR3 nucleotide sequence: TGCGCCAGCAGCCAAGAATGGACTGGCTGGGTTACAGATACGCAGTATTTT. Protein sequence: CASSQEWTGWVTDTQYF.

This chain connects TRBV19 to TRBJ2-3, with a possible D match to TRBD2 (6 bases). The germline CDR1 and CDR2 sequences are LNHDA and SQIVND (reference sequence). V lost 3 bases and J 8 bases, leaving 9 bases between the germline ends. The CDR3 totals 12 residues. This chain's CDR3 is CASSISEGTQYF. CDR3 DNA sequence: TGTGCCAGTAGTATCTCGGAGGGTACGCAGTATTTT.

For the CDR3, the DNA is TGTGCCAGCAGTTACGCCCCGGGACAGGGGAACTATGGCTACACCTTC. Amino acids: CASSYAPGQGNYGYTF. The V and J genes are TRBV6-5 and TRBJ1-2; 10 positions match TRBD1. This CDR3 is built from 16 residues. J was trimmed by 2 bases and V by 2 bases; bases with no gene match: 5. Germline CDR1 and CDR2: MNHEY and SVGAGI.

This chain connects TRBV28 to TRBJ1-6, with D tentatively TRBD1 (6 bases). The CDR3 has 15 residues. Germline loops: CDR1 MDHEN, CDR2 SYDVKM. V was shortened by 2 bases and J by 10 bases, with 15 bases between the two germline ends. The CDR3 here is CASSLPGALGSPLHF. CDR3 DNA: TGTGCCAGCAGTTTACCAGGGGCCTTAGGATCACCCCTCCACTTT.

The CDR3, as DNA: TGTGCCAGCAGTCTCCCGGGTTATGAAAAACTGTTTTTT. It translates to CASSLPGYEKLFF. The J gene is TRBJ1-4, the V gene TRBV28; D call uncertain. CDR1 and CDR2 (germline): MDHEN, SYDVKM. The CDR3 is 13 residues long. V was shortened by 5 bases and J by 6 bases, with 10 bases between the two germline ends.

V gene TRBV15 combines with J gene TRBJ1-4, with a possible D match to TRBD1 (6 bases). This CDR3 has 12 residues. From germline, CDR1 is LNHNV and CDR2 YYDKDF (reference sequence). V was cut by 11 bases and J by 4 bases, with 11 bases left in between. DNA of the CDR3: TGTGCCGTCGCCAGGGGTAATGAAAAACTGTTTTTT. Encoded protein: CAVARGNEKLFF.

This chain joins TRBV5-4 and TRBJ1-6; TRBD1 matches 8 bases. The CDR3 loop spans 16 amino acids. The germline gives CDR1 SGHNT, CDR2 YYREEE (reference sequence). The V and J ends lost 4 bases and 1 base, in that order; junction bases with no gene match: 4. The CDR3 loop reads CASSAGGTSYNSPLHF. CDR3 nucleotides: TGTGCCAGCAGCGCAGGGGGCACTTCCTATAATTCACCCCTCCACTTT.

This clone has more than one count but fewer than ten. This rearrangement joins TRBV11-2 to TRBJ2-7; the D gene is possibly TRBD1 (5 bases). CDR3 size: 14 residues. The V end lost 1 base, the J end lost 0 bases, and 7 bases lay between the germline ends. In germline, CDR1 is SGHAT, CDR2 FQNNGV. CDR3 sequence reads: CASSLGQISYEQYF. For the CDR3, the DNA is TGTGCCAGCAGCTTAGGACAGATCTCCTACGAGCAGTACTTC.

This chain connects TRBV28 to TRBJ1-1; D perhaps matches TRBD1 (5 bases). Trimming pared 2 bases from V and 6 bases from J, leaving 10 bases between. The CDR3 totals 13 residues. Germline loops: CDR1 MDHEN, CDR2 SYDVKM. CDR3 sequence: CASSLGQGAEAFF. The CDR3 DNA is TGTGCCAGCAGTTTAGGGCAAGGGGCTGAAGCTTTCTTT.

This sequence joins TRBV28 and TRBJ1-1; 9 bases are shared with TRBD1. This CDR3 has 18 amino acids. Germline CDR1 and CDR2: MDHEN and SYDVKM. V was clipped by 6 bases and J by 3 bases; unmatched bases: 17. The CDR3 nucleotides are TGTGCCAGCAGGTTAGATATCCCCGGGACAGGGAGTGACACTGAAGCTTTCTTT. The encoded protein is CASRLDIPGTGSDTEAFF.

This clone occurred once. This sequence joins TRBV4-2 and TRBJ2-1; TRBD2 aligns across 8 bases. In germline, CDR1 is LGHNA, CDR2 YNFKEQ. V lost 2 bases and J lost 6; bases outside the gene matches: 6. This CDR3 region has 15 residues. CDR3 nucleotides: TGTGCCAGCAGCCAACAGGTAGCGGGGTTCAATGAGCAGTTCTTC. Translation: CASSQQVAGFNEQFF.

The gene calls are TRBV6-5 and TRBJ2-5; possible D gene TRBD2, 5 bases. This CDR3 has 15 amino acids. The V gene lost 8 bases and the J gene lost 2 bases, with 18 bases spanning the gap. In germline, CDR1 is MNHEY, CDR2 SVGAGI. The CDR3 DNA reads TGTGCCAGCGCCTGGAGGTTCGGTACTCAAGAGACCCAGTACTTC. Translated, it gives CASAWRFGTQETQYF.

V is TRBV19 and J is TRBJ1-5, with 8 bases identical to TRBD1. Germline assignment: CDR1 LNHDA and CDR2 SQIVND (reference sequence). J was trimmed by 6 bases and V by 1 base; bases with no gene match: 5. The CDR3 extends over 15 amino acids. DNA of the CDR3: TGTGCCAGTAGTATAGGTGGCAGGGGGCTTCAGCCCCAGCATTTT. The encoded protein is CASSIGGRGLQPQHF.

The chain couples TRBV7-9 to TRBJ2-1, with TRBD2 identical over 9 bases. The V and J ends lost 5 bases and 9 bases, in that order; junction bases with no gene match: 14. The length of the CDR3 is 16 residues. From germline, CDR1 is SEHNR and CDR2 FQNEAQ (reference sequence). DNA for the CDR3: TGTGCCAGCAGCCCTAGCGGGGCGGGGTCAGGCGGTGAGCAGTTCTTC. Amino acid sequence: CASSPSGAGSGGEQFF.

The chain recombines TRBV20-1 with TRBJ2-7; weak D call: TRBD1 (6 bases). Germline V lookup: CDR1 DFQATT, CDR2 SNEGSKA (reference sequence). The V end lost 3 bases, the J end lost 0 bases, and 12 bases lay between the germline ends. The CDR3 loop spans 14 amino acids. DNA for the CDR3: TGCAGTGCTAGTTCCGGGACATTCTCCTACGAGCAGTACTTC. Translation gives CSASSGTFSYEQYF.